The subject of this entry is one T cell receptor (beta chain). The sample belongs to a study of blood T cell repertoires in COVID-19. About the research overall: Sites across the United States, Italy and Spain contributed samples from acute and convalescent COVID-19. PBMCs, B-cell-depleted T cells, or T cells provided the cDNA or gDNA that made up the material.

Authors' analysis steps: Amplification with reference gene primers provided the estimates of nucleated cell counts. Sequencing used immunoSEQ multiplex PCR; TCRdb keeps in-frame clones, though not all of them. The V and J calls and clone size are taken from that table; D and trimming were inferred from the DNA. This sample yields more than 200,000 clones, of which approximately 83% are seen a single time; under 3% belongs to the top ten. CDR3 length: 17 amino acids. The rearrangement uses TRBV1 and TRBJ2-1; the table calls TRBD2, which could not be checked here. TRBV1 is a pseudogene segment. This TCR was recovered from a woman aged 40 to 50 with active or convalescent COVID-19. Sequences were obtained from peripheral blood. This chain's CDR3 is CTSSLSRGEVIYNEQFF. The CDR3 DNA is TGCACCAGCAGCCTTAGTCGCGGGGAGGTAATTTACAATGAGCAGTTCTTC.